This T cell receptor beta chain was retrieved from a study of blood T cell repertoires in COVID-19. Turning to the study itself: The United States, Italy and Spain supplied acute and convalescent COVID-19 samples.

Authors' analysis steps: Estimates of nucleated cell counts were drawn from the amplification of reference gene primers. Assay used: immunoSEQ multiplex PCR; TCRdb lists only in-frame clones, some missing. The V and J calls and clone size are taken from that table; D and trimming were inferred from the DNA. The sample records roughly 220,000 clones, roughly 80% being singletons. The specimen was peripheral blood. The sequence was collected from a man aged 25-45 years with active or convalescent COVID-19.

CDR3 bases: TGCGCCAGCAGCTTGATCAGGGGTGACTACGAGCAGTACTTC. Its protein product is CASSLIRGDYEQYF. V usage is TRBV5-1 and J usage is TRBJ2-7; D is perhaps TRBD1 (6 bases). Germline V CDR1 and CDR2: SGHRS, YFSETQ. V was pared by 1 base and J by 3 bases, with 11 bases between. CDR3 length: 14 residues.